This entry describes one T cell receptor (beta chain). Its target is unknown. Every patient was affected by relapse after autologous stem cell transplantation, while exposure to brentuximab vedotin was not uniform. This specimen comes from a study of PD-1 blockade in classical Hodgkin lymphoma. This table comes from immunoSEQ multiplex PCR, and its TCRdb copy is limited to in-frame clones, with some not included. The sample lists 25,000 to 40,000 clones, roughly four fifths occurring once. Looked up from germline, CDR1 is SGHRS and CDR2 is YFSETQ. The V end was cut by 0 bases, the J end by 2 bases, with 8 bases between. The CDR3 runs 14 residues. Study-wide results and caveats: Complete responders possessed baseline diversity comparable to newly diagnosed patients. TCR diversity rose significantly by C4D1 in CD4+ but not CD8+ cells. The causes of the repertoire differences, possibly disease activity or prior therapy, remain undefined. It was reported that newly diagnosed patients had less baseline TCR diversity than healthy donors.

The sample in question was peripheral blood mononuclear cells (PBMCs), obtained at baseline. This chain joins TRBV5-1 and TRBJ2-5; a possible D gene is TRBD1 (5 bases). This sequence was found in a human donor with classical Hodgkin lymphoma. CDR3 nucleotide sequence: TGCGCCAGCAGCTTGGGGACAACTCAAGAGACCCAGTACTTC. Protein: CASSLGTTQETQYF.